This T cell receptor (beta chain) was captured by sequencing in a study of response to subunit inactivated influenza vaccine. Germline V lookup: CDR1 SNHLY, CDR2 FYNNEI. This CDR3 has 13 residues. V was clipped by 6 bases and J by 3 bases, with 12 bases between them. TCRdb analysed the RT-PCR reads with MiXCR anew, one entry per CDR3 protein. In the table there are a few hundred thousand distinct CDR3 sequences, 11% of which are singletons. Another study also made use of these data, one on T cells expressing NK-cell markers. This second study says: Scientists made TCR beta cDNA using 5'RACE template switching with UMIs. Several experiments confined sorting to alpha-beta TCR T cells with an anti-gamma-delta TCR antibody.

V is TRBV2 and J is TRBJ2-7; no clear D. The sample in question was PBMCs from blood, obtained on the day of vaccination. The sequence was collected from a man in his forties or fifties who received an inactivated influenza vaccine. The CDR3 nucleotides are TGTGCCAGCAGCGGCAGAATAGACTACGAGCAGTACTTC. Translated, it gives CASSGRIDYEQYF. The full variable domain, with the rest looked up from reference TRBV2 and TRBJ2-7, is EPEVTQTPSHQVTQMGQEVILRCVPISNHLYFYWYRQILGQKVEFLVSFYNNEISEKSEIFDDQFSVERPDGSNFTLKIRSTKLEDSAMYFCASSGRIDYEQYFGPGTRLTVT.